Presented here are 8 T cell receptor beta chains from one specimen sequenced in a study of T-cell reconstitution after alpha-beta-depleted transplantation in children. As it was prepared, the TCRbeta library received unique molecular identifiers. MiXCR, run by TCRdb on the PCR reads, gives a single entry per CDR3 protein. The data contain about 210,000 distinct CDR3 sequences, roughly 15% of them singletons. This specimen consisted of PBMCs, mostly from graft donor cells, obtained 360 days after TCRalphabeta/CD19-depleted stem cell transplant. The source of these receptors is a male patient under 10 years old who had a stem cell transplant for acute lymphoblastic leukemia, so the T cells may come from the graft donor.

With respect to this clonotype: At one end, the junction sequence differs from germline, possibly due to a read error. The chain couples TRBV20-1 to TRBJ2-2; tentatively, D is TRBD2 (5 bases). The CDR3 length is 14 residues. Germline V gene sequence: CDR1 DFQATT, CDR2 SNEGSKA (reference sequence). The CDR3 is CSGGASSNTGDLFF. The CDR3 DNA sequence: TGCAGTGGAGGAGCGAGTTCGAACACCGGGGATCTGTTTTTT.

V usage is TRBV7-2 and J usage is TRBJ2-3; unclear D gene. The CDR3 has 12 amino acids. Germline-derived CDR1 and CDR2 are SGHTA and FQGNSA. V was clipped by 5 bases and J by 5 bases, with 8 bases between them. The CDR3 coding sequence is TGTGCCAGCAGCCCCGCTCAAGATACGCAGTATTTT. It is translated as CASSPAQDTQYF.

The chain recombines TRBV27 with TRBJ2-6; TRBD1 might be the D (7 bases). CDR3 length: 22 residues. CDR1 and CDR2 (germline): MNHEY, SMNVEV (reference sequence). V lost 1 base and J 0 bases, leaving 25 bases between the germline ends. The chain's CDR3 is CASSLYALEGQFAGSGANVLTF. In nucleotides, the CDR3 is TGTGCCAGCAGTTTATACGCCTTGGAGGGACAGTTTGCGGGCTCTGGGGCCAACGTCCTGACTTTC.

The CDR3 coding sequence is TGTGCCAGCAGTTACTCGATGCTTGGGGGCGGCGGGGAGACCCAGTACTTC. As protein: CASSYSMLGGGGETQYF. The V call is TRBV6-5, the J call TRBJ2-5; TRBD1 is a possible D gene (6 bases). Germline values: CDR1 MNHEY, CDR2 SVGAGI. Trimming took off 0 bases at V and 5 bases at J, with 19 bases between the two ends. The length of the CDR3 is 17 residues.

This clonotype has just a few counts. The genes are TRBV4-2 and TRBJ2-3; D not resolved. V lost 5 bases, J lost 0 bases, and 15 bases lay in between. Germline V gene sequence: CDR1 LGHNA, CDR2 YNFKEQ. This CDR3 is built from 16 residues. The CDR3 here is CASSTNRASSTDTQYF. The CDR3, as DNA: TGTGCCAGCAGCACAAACCGGGCCTCTAGCACAGATACGCAGTATTTT.

V and J are TRBV12-3 or TRBV12-4 and TRBJ1-6; tentative D call: TRBD1 (6 bases). CDR3 length equals 15 residues. V was clipped by 6 bases and J by 7 bases, with 16 bases between them. The CDR3 coding sequence is TGTGCCAGCAGGCTCACAGGGATTAGGAATTCACCCCTCCACTTT. The encoded protein is CASRLTGIRNSPLHF.

This clonotype has a count of ten or more. This rearrangement joins TRBV6-2 or TRBV6-3 to TRBJ2-1, with D maybe TRBD1 (6 bases). The CDR3 length is 16 residues. V lost 0 bases to trimming and J lost 7 bases, with 16 bases between them. Per the germline V gene, CDR1 is MNHEY and CDR2 is SVGEGT. CDR3 sequence: CASSYSKPYRENEQFF. The CDR3 DNA reads as TGTGCCAGCAGTTACTCGAAGCCGTACAGGGAGAATGAGCAGTTCTTC.

This chain uses TRBV5-6 with TRBJ2-1, with a weak D call TRBD2 (5 bases). Germline V gene sequence: CDR1 SGHDT, CDR2 YYEEEE. The CDR3 runs 13 residues. The V and J ends lost 1 base and 10 bases respectively, with 12 bases between them. The CDR3 region has the DNA TGTGCCAGCAGCTTGTCTGGCCCGGGAGAGCAGTTCTTC. It is translated as CASSLSGPGEQFF.